What follows describes a single T cell receptor (beta chain). This record comes from a study of blood T cell repertoires in COVID-19. About the research overall: Nucleic acid was either cDNA or gDNA, and it came from T cells, B-cell-depleted T cells, or PBMCs.

The assay was immunoSEQ multiplex PCR, and TCRdb's table has in-frame clones only and misses some. Here the sample spans about 170,000 clones, approximately 81% being singletons. Those enrolled in Seattle joined during active infection and were followed longitudinally afterward. The CDR3 covers 15 residues. V shed 6 bases and J shed 4 bases, with 16 bases lying between them. The germline V gene encodes CDR1 LNHDA and CDR2 SQIVND (reference sequence). The sequenced sample consisted of peripheral blood. The chain uses TRBV19 and TRBJ2-1; D is uncertain. This receptor was taken from an older woman with COVID-19, enrolled during active disease. The CDR3 DNA sequence: TGTGCCAGTAGGGTGAGCCCCGTCCCTTACAATGAGCAGTTCTTC. Amino acids: CASRVSPVPYNEQFF. Supplemented by reference TRBV19 and TRBJ2-1, the full variable domain reads DGGITQSPKYLFRKEGQNVTLSCEQNLNHDAMYWYRQDPGQGLRLIYYSQIVNDFQKGDIAEGYSVSREKKESFPLTVTSAQKNPTAFYLCASRVSPVPYNEQFFGPGTRLTVL.